One and the same sample provided the 6 T cell receptor beta chains below, sequenced in a study of cytomegalovirus exposure and HLA in healthy donors. The PCR made use of 60 Vbeta and 13 Jbeta primers. TCRdb's copy holds only in-frame clones and misses some; the assay was immunoSEQ multiplex PCR. The sample records over 80,000 clones, roughly 70% being singletons. Specimen: PBMCs. Receptor source: a man aged 40-49 years in good health and CMV-seronegative.

The V gene is TRBV4-3, the J gene TRBJ2-2; TRBD1 matches at 7 bases. Losses at the gene ends were 4 bases for V and 3 bases for J; bases not matched to a gene: 20. Germline CDR1 LGHNA, CDR2 YSLEER. The CDR3 is 20 amino acids. CDR3 protein: CASSRRFPGQQGLDTGELFF. The CDR3 DNA reads TGCGCCAGCAGCCGACGTTTTCCGGGACAGCAGGGGCTCGACACCGGGGAGCTGTTTTTT.

The chain employs TRBV28 and TRBJ2-3; TRBD2 matches at 9 bases. The J segment lost 0 bases and the V segment lost 3 bases, leaving 4 bases of the junction unmatched. This CDR3 is 16 amino acids long. The germline V gene encodes CDR1 MDHEN and CDR2 SYDVKM. The CDR3 reads CASSFRAGGSTDTQYF. CDR3 nucleotide sequence: TGTGCCAGCAGTTTTAGGGCGGGGGGGAGCACAGATACGCAGTATTTT.

The rearrangement joins TRBV13 to TRBJ1-2; 8 bases align to TRBD1. Per the germline V gene, CDR1 is PRHDT and CDR2 is FYEKMQ (reference sequence). The J segment lost 6 bases and the V segment lost 3 bases, leaving 6 bases of the junction unmatched. The CDR3 sequence is 14 residues long. The CDR3 loop is CASSLPGGNDGYTF. The DNA for the CDR3 is TGTGCCAGCAGCTTGCCAGGGGGCAATGATGGCTACACCTTC.

The CDR3 DNA sequence: TGTGCCAGCAGTTACTCTGGGAGCCAAGAGACCCAGTACTTC. Its protein product is CASSYSGSQETQYF. The gene calls are TRBV6-6 and TRBJ2-5; perhaps TRBD2 as D (5 bases). The CDR3 totals 14 residues. Germline CDR1 is MNHNY and CDR2 is SVGAGI (reference sequence). With 0 bases removed from V and 1 base from J, the gap between germline ends came to 6 bases.

The chain employs TRBV4-1 and TRBJ1-5, with 7 bases that match TRBD1. The CDR3 spans 15 residues. The germline V gene encodes CDR1 MGHRA and CDR2 YSYEKL. The V segment lost 2 bases and the J segment 5 bases; nucleotides outside the gene matches: 6. The CDR3 protein is CASSQTGQGDQPQHF. The CDR3 DNA reads TGCGCCAGCAGCCAAACCGGGCAGGGGGATCAGCCCCAGCATTTT.

The chain uses TRBV19 and TRBJ2-5; tentatively, D is TRBD2 (5 bases). The J call may be wrong; the DNA end is better matched by TRBJ2-7. This CDR3 is 16 amino acids long. Germline values: CDR1 LNHDA, CDR2 SQIVND (reference sequence). The CDR3 DNA reads TGTGCCAGTAGTATAAGGAGTCGGGGTAGCCCCTACGAGCAGTACTTC. Translation gives CASSIRSRGSPYEQYF.